This passage covers 14 T cell receptor beta chains from one sample sequenced in a study of OX40 agonist ivuxolimab in advanced cancers. Data came from immunoSEQ multiplex PCR; TCRdb stores just in-frame clones and leaves some out. The repertoire holds over 65,000 clones, with approximately 80% as singletons. This specimen was CD4+ or CD8+ T cells sorted from blood, taken in a trial of the OX40 agonist ivuxolimab. The receptors come from an adult with an advanced solid tumor such as melanoma, head and neck, liver or kidney cancer.

This clone was counted once. The V call is TRBV9, the J call TRBJ2-1; D gene uncertain. From germline, CDR1 is SGDLS and CDR2 YYNGEE. This CDR3 contains 13 residues. Trimming took 1 base from V and 0 from J, leaving 2 bases between them. In DNA form, the CDR3 reads TGTGCCAGCAGCGTAACCTCCTACAATGAGCAGTTCTTC. Its translation is CASSVTSYNEQFF.

This clone was detected only a few times. J is TRBJ1-5 and V is TRBV2; possible D gene TRBD1, 6 bases. Germline lookup yields CDR1 SNHLY and CDR2 FYNNEI. V was clipped by 7 bases and J by 2 bases, with 9 bases between them. The CDR3 length is 13 residues. CDR3 protein: CASTRQGNQPQHF. As DNA, the CDR3 is TGTGCCAGCACACGACAGGGCAATCAGCCCCAGCATTTT. The full variable domain, in which reference TRBV2 and TRBJ1-5 provide the parts outside the CDR3, is EPEVTQTPSHQVTQMGQEVILRCVPISNHLYFYWYRQILGQKVEFLVSFYNNEISEKSEIFDDQFSVERPDGSNFTLKIRSTKLEDSAMYFCASTRQGNQPQHFGDGTRLSIL.

The chain is built from TRBV4-1 and TRBJ2-5; 7 bases align to TRBD2. Losses at the gene ends were 1 base for V and 3 bases for J; bases not matched to a gene: 8. The CDR3 covers 16 residues. Germline V CDR1 and CDR2: MGHRA, YSYEKL. The CDR3 loop is CASSQVARELKETQYF. The CDR3 DNA reads as TGCGCCAGCAGCCAAGTAGCGCGGGAGCTCAAAGAGACCCAGTACTTC.

The genes are TRBV6-1 and TRBJ1-4, with D perhaps matching TRBD1 (5 bases). The ends were cut back, 3 bases at V and 8 bases at J, with 13 bases in the middle. Germline values: CDR1 MNHNS, CDR2 SASEGT. This CDR3 contains 14 residues. CDR3 bases: TGTGCCAGCAGTGAGACCGGGGGAAGAGAAAAACTGTTTTTT. Translating it yields CASSETGGREKLFF.

V is TRBV6-4 and J is TRBJ1-2, with D perhaps matching TRBD1 (5 bases). The V and J ends lost 3 bases and 1 base respectively, with 12 bases between them. From germline, CDR1 is MRHNA and CDR2 SNTAGT. The CDR3 has 15 amino acids. The CDR3 DNA reads TGTGCCAGCAGTGAAGGCCAGGGTGTTAACTATGGCTACACCTTC. As protein: CASSEGQGVNYGYTF.

The CDR3 region has the DNA TGTGCCATCAGTTACAGAGGACAGGGGGATGAAGAGCAGTTCTTC. As protein: CAISYRGQGDEEQFF. The genes are TRBV10-3 and TRBJ2-1; 10 bases match TRBD1. Unmatched junction bases numbered 11, after V lost 5 bases and J lost 10 bases. The germline V gene encodes CDR1 ENHRY and CDR2 SYGVKD. CDR3 length: 15 residues.

V and J are TRBV6-6 and TRBJ2-7; the match to TRBD1 covers 10 bases. V shed 9 bases, J shed 1 base, and the junction held 6 bases outside the gene matches. The CDR3 length is 14 residues. CDR1 is MNHNY and CDR2 is SVGAGI in the germline V gene (reference sequence). As DNA, the CDR3 is TGTGCCAGTTCGGACAGGGGGGGGTCCTACGAGCAGTACGTC. This sequence encodes CASSDRGGSYEQYV.

This chain uses TRBV29-1 with TRBJ2-5; D is uncertain. Germline CDR1 SQVTM, CDR2 ANQGSEA. This CDR3 region has 15 residues. Trimming took off 1 base at V and 1 base at J, with 13 bases between the two ends. CDR3 region: CSVEGVPLIQETQYF. The CDR3 DNA sequence: TGCAGCGTTGAAGGAGTCCCCCTGATCCAAGAGACCCAGTACTTC.

This clone was recorded only once. This chain connects TRBV28 to TRBJ1-4; no clear D. With 10 bases removed from V and 6 bases from J, the gap between germline ends came to 12 bases. This CDR3 has 12 residues. Germline V gives CDR1 MDHEN, CDR2 SYDVKM. The CDR3 DNA is TGTGCCACTAATGGTTTCGATGAAAAACTGTTTTTT. It encodes CATNGFDEKLFF.

As regards this clone: The sample carries other DNA sequences with the same CDR3. CDR3 in DNA: TGTGCCAGCAGCCCGTCCTACGAGCAGTACTTC. Protein: CASSPSYEQYF. The chain couples TRBV11-2 to TRBJ2-7, with D uncertain. The germline CDR1 and CDR2 sequences are SGHAT and FQNNGV. The CDR3 contains 11 residues. V was pared by 5 bases and J by 1 base, with 3 bases between.

The chain is built from TRBV13 and TRBJ2-3; tentatively, D is TRBD2 (6 bases). V gave up 2 bases and J gave up 2 bases, with 17 bases separating them. CDR1 is PRHDT, CDR2 FYEKMQ, per germline (reference sequence). The CDR3 consists of 17 residues. CDR3 region: CASSLSPGLSPTDTQYF. CDR3 in DNA: TGTGCCAGCAGCTTAAGCCCGGGACTCTCACCCACAGATACGCAGTATTTT.

V is TRBV7-9 and J is TRBJ2-7; 7 nucleotides agree with TRBD1. Germline trimming cut 5 bases from V and 5 bases from J; bases unmatched to any gene: 12. CDR1 SEHNR and CDR2 FQNEAQ come from the germline V gene (reference sequence). The CDR3 length is 15 residues. Here the CDR3 DNA reads TGTGCCAGCAGCACTGCGAGGACAGGTTCGGACGAGCAGTACTTC. Its translation: CASSTARTGSDEQYF. The entire variable domain, with the rest obtained from reference TRBV7-9 and TRBJ2-7, is as follows: DTGVSQNPRHKITKRGQNVTFRCDPISEHNRLYWYRQTLGQGPEFLTYFQNEAQLEKSRLLSDRFSAERPKGSFSTLEIQRTEQGDSAMYLCASSTARTGSDEQYFGPGTRLTVT.

This rearrangement joins TRBV6-5 to TRBJ1-1; D call uncertain. Deletions cut 6 bases from V and 3 bases from J, with 8 bases between. The CDR3 is made up of 12 amino acids. Germline CDR1 MNHEY, CDR2 SVGAGI. The CDR3: CASRGLDTEAFF. For the CDR3, the DNA is TGTGCCAGCAGGGGGTTGGACACTGAAGCTTTCTTT.

The chain recombines TRBV5-1 with TRBJ2-1; TRBD1 agrees at 12 bases. Germline V gene data show CDR1 as SGHRS and CDR2 as YFSETQ. This CDR3 is built from 16 residues. With 0 bases clipped from V and 12 bases from J, the junction kept 10 bases outside the gene matches. CDR3 DNA sequence: TGCGCCAGCAGCTTGGACGTTGGGACAGGGGGCCGGGGGCAGTTCTTC. Residues: CASSLDVGTGGRGQFF.